The 32 T cell receptor beta chains presented below share a single source sample, sequenced in a study of T cell responses to AZD1222 COVID-19 vaccine. Method: immunoSEQ multiplex PCR; TCRdb's copy keeps in-frame clones and lacks some. The profile shows 90,000 to 150,000 clones, about nine tenths of them singletons. The sequenced sample was peripheral blood, obtained on day 0 of AZD1222 vaccination. The receptors come from an adult in good health.

This rearrangement joins TRBV5-1 to TRBJ2-7; 8 bases are a match to TRBD2. This CDR3 spans 15 amino acids. Germline V lookup: CDR1 SGHRS, CDR2 YFSETQ. With 0 bases clipped from V and 3 bases from J, the junction kept 5 bases outside the gene matches. CDR3 in DNA: TGCGCCAGCAGCTTGGCCCCCGGGGGGGACTACGAGCAGTACTTC. Protein: CASSLAPGGDYEQYF.

J is TRBJ1-5 and V is TRBV3-1 (or the pseudogene TRBV3-2); no reliable D call. CDR1 and CDR2 (germline): LGHDT, YNNKEL (reference sequence). Trimming removed 0 bases from V and 3 bases from J, with 9 bases in between. The CDR3 totals 15 residues. CDR3 bases: TGTGCCAGCAGCCAAGATCCTATGACCAATCAGCCCCAGCATTTT. It translates to CASSQDPMTNQPQHF.

This sequence joins TRBV6-2 or TRBV6-3 and TRBJ1-4; tentative D call: TRBD1 (5 bases). Germline-derived CDR1 and CDR2 are MNHEY and SVGEGT. The V end lost 6 bases, the J end lost 5 bases, and 13 bases lay between the germline ends. The CDR3 spans 14 residues. The CDR3: CASSHDSPNEKLFF. CDR3 bases: TGTGCCAGCAGCCATGACAGTCCGAATGAAAAACTGTTTTTT.

The V call is TRBV19, the J call TRBJ2-7, with D hard to call. This CDR3 has 12 amino acids. In germline, CDR1 is LNHDA, CDR2 SQIVND (reference sequence). The germline V and J ends were trimmed by 6 bases and 3 bases, with 9 bases remaining between them. In DNA, the CDR3 is TGTGCCAGTAGCGGGTTGGACTACGAGCAGTACTTC. It yields the protein CASSGLDYEQYF.

The V and J genes are TRBV9 and TRBJ2-2, with D hard to call. Trimming shortened V by 0 bases and J by 0 bases, and 9 bases separated the two germline ends. Germline CDR1 reads SGDLS; CDR2 reads YYNGEE. The CDR3 has 16 amino acids. In nucleotides, the CDR3 is TGTGCCAGCAGCGTAGCGGCAGCCTCGAACACCGGGGAGCTGTTTTTT. Amino acids: CASSVAAASNTGELFF. The full variable domain, its missing parts supplied by reference TRBV9 and TRBJ2-2, is DSGVTQTPKHLITATGQRVTLRCSPRSGDLSVYWYQQSLDQGLQFLIQYYNGEERAKGNILERFSAQQFPDLHSELNLSSLELGDSALYFCASSVAAASNTGELFFGEGSRLTVL.

This sequence joins TRBV30 and TRBJ2-7; D may be TRBD2 (6 bases). Germline-derived CDR1 and CDR2 are GTSNPN and SVGIG (reference sequence). The CDR3 has 15 amino acids. The germline V and J ends were trimmed by 3 bases and 7 bases, with 22 bases remaining between them. For the CDR3, the DNA is TGTGCCTGGAGCGTAGGGGACTTAACATGGGGGGAGCAGTACTTC. Its translation: CAWSVGDLTWGEQYF.

This chain connects TRBV4-1 to TRBJ1-2, with 9 bases aligning to TRBD1. The CDR3 is 16 residues long. Germline CDR1 reads MGHRA; CDR2 reads YSYEKL. V dropped 0 bases and J dropped 4; count of bases not matched to a gene: 6. CDR3 bases: TGCGCCAGCAGCCAAGAACACGGACAGGGGTTCTATGGCTACACCTTC. Its protein product is CASSQEHGQGFYGYTF.

The chain employs TRBV5-5 and TRBJ1-2; no reliable D call. The CDR3 has 13 amino acids. Trimming cost V 0 bases and J 4 bases, with 7 bases left between them. The germline gives CDR1 SGHKS, CDR2 YYEKEE (reference sequence). DNA of the CDR3: TGTGCCAGCAGCTTGGAGGCGGGCTATGGCTACACCTTC. It encodes CASSLEAGYGYTF.

The chain recombines TRBV24-1 with TRBJ1-4; weak D call: TRBD1 (5 bases). V was cut by 1 base and J by 7 bases, with 15 bases left in between. Germline loops: CDR1 KGHDR, CDR2 SFDVKD. The CDR3 has 16 amino acids. CDR3 nucleotides: TGTGCCACCAGTGATTTTTTTTCCAGGGAGGGTGAAAAACTGTTTTTT. Encoded protein: CATSDFFSREGEKLFF.

V gene TRBV9 combines with J gene TRBJ2-5; D is possibly TRBD1 (5 bases). The germline V gene encodes CDR1 SGDLS and CDR2 YYNGEE. The CDR3 has 12 amino acids. V dropped 3 bases and J dropped 3 bases, with 6 bases sitting between them. The CDR3 loop is CASSGQKETQYF. Written as DNA, the CDR3 is TGTGCCAGCAGCGGACAGAAAGAGACCCAGTACTTC.

This chain joins TRBV14 and TRBJ2-5; 7 nucleotides line up with TRBD1. In germline, CDR1 is SGHDN, CDR2 FVKESK. Trimming cost V 3 bases and J 2 bases; bases outside gene matches: 12. This CDR3 contains 17 residues. CDR3 DNA: TGTGCCAGCAGCCATCGCCCCTATCCGGGACAGCAAGAGACCCAGTACTTC. This gives the protein CASSHRPYPGQQETQYF. The whole variable domain, filled in from reference TRBV14 and TRBJ2-5, reads EAGVTQFPSHSVIEKGQTVTLRCDPISGHDNLYWYRRVMGKEIKFLLHFVKESKQDESGMPNNRFLAERTGGTYSTLKVQPAELEDSGVYFCASSHRPYPGQQETQYFGPGTRLLVL.

This clone has only one observation. This chain uses TRBV6-5 with TRBJ2-1, with D perhaps matching TRBD1 (6 bases). V dropped 2 bases and J dropped 4 bases, with 9 bases sitting between them. Germline V CDR1 and CDR2: MNHEY, SVGAGI. CDR3 length equals 14 residues. The chain's CDR3 is CASSYGQKYNEQFF. CDR3 sequence (DNA): TGTGCCAGCAGTTACGGACAGAAGTACAATGAGCAGTTCTTC.

The chain recombines TRBV9 with TRBJ2-1; perhaps TRBD2 as D (7 bases). The CDR3 loop spans 15 amino acids. V was pared by 1 base and J by 2 bases, with 10 bases between. CDR1 and CDR2 from the germline V gene are SGDLS and YYNGEE. CDR3 coding DNA: TGTGCCAGCAGCGTAAAGGGGGGGCCCTACAATGAGCAGTTCTTC. Translating it yields CASSVKGGPYNEQFF.

V is TRBV25-1 and J is TRBJ1-6; D is ambiguous. V shed 1 base and J shed 0 bases, with 10 bases lying between them. The CDR3 has 17 amino acids. The V gene's germline CDR1 is MGHDK and CDR2 SYGVNS. CDR3 coding DNA: TGTGCCAGCAGTGAATTCAACGTTGGCTCCTATAATTCACCCCTCCACTTT. This codes for CASSEFNVGSYNSPLHF.

The chain uses TRBV15 and TRBJ2-7, with TRBD1 matching 7 bases. With 1 base clipped from V and 5 bases from J, the junction kept 5 bases outside the gene matches. Germline V gene sequence: CDR1 LNHNV, CDR2 YYDKDF (reference sequence). The CDR3 runs to 14 residues. The chain's CDR3 is CATSRARGPNEQYF. The DNA of the CDR3 is TGTGCCACCAGCAGAGCTAGGGGGCCCAACGAGCAGTACTTC.

This chain links TRBV19 with TRBJ1-1, with TRBD1 identical over 7 bases. Germline V gives CDR1 LNHDA, CDR2 SQIVND (reference sequence). With V trimmed by 6 bases and J by 1 base, 11 bases remained unmatched. The CDR3 length is 16 residues. The CDR3 coding sequence is TGTGCCAGTAGCCGGGACAGCGTGCGTAAGAACACTGAAGCTTTCTTT. Protein: CASSRDSVRKNTEAFF.

The chain combines TRBV30 with TRBJ1-2, with TRBD1 matching 7 bases. Germline trimming cut 4 bases from V and 4 bases from J; bases unmatched to any gene: 3. The CDR3 consists of 12 residues. The germline V gene has CDR1 GTSNPN and CDR2 SVGIG (reference sequence). This chain's CDR3 is CAWTGGGYGYTF. In nucleotides, the CDR3 is TGTGCCTGGACAGGGGGAGGCTATGGCTACACCTTC.

The chain employs TRBV18 and TRBJ2-1, with 9 bases fitting TRBD2. With 1 base clipped from V and 8 bases from J, the junction kept 3 bases outside the gene matches. The CDR3 has 14 residues. Germline assignment: CDR1 KGHSH and CDR2 LQKENI. The DNA of the CDR3 is TGTGCCAGCTCACCACGCCTAGCGGGGCATGAGCAGTTCTTC. Translated: CASSPRLAGHEQFF.

In this sample, this clone turned up a few times. This chain connects TRBV7-8 to TRBJ2-7; D remains ambiguous. Germline V gene data show CDR1 as SGHVS and CDR2 as FQNEAQ. V lost 2 bases, J lost 3 bases, and 11 bases lay in between. The CDR3 spans 14 residues. DNA of the CDR3: TGTGCCAGCAGCTTAAGGGTGTTAATCTACGAGCAGTACTTC. Protein: CASSLRVLIYEQYF.

V and J are TRBV6-6 and TRBJ1-3; a possible D gene is TRBD1 (5 bases). The CDR3 is 16 amino acids. V was trimmed by 5 bases and J by 1 base, leaving 15 bases between them. Germline V gene data show CDR1 as MNHNY and CDR2 as SVGAGI (reference sequence). CDR3 sequence: CASSNFQGPSGNTIYF. The CDR3 bases are TGTGCCAGCAGTAACTTTCAGGGTCCTTCTGGAAACACCATATATTTT.

The J gene is TRBJ1-5, the V gene TRBV4-1; 7 nucleotides align to TRBD1. The CDR3 contains 15 residues. The V gene's germline CDR1 is MGHRA and CDR2 YSYEKL. Trimming at V came to 3 bases and at J to 4 bases, leaving 6 bases not matched to a gene. CDR3 sequence: CASSQEQGRNQPQHF. The CDR3 nucleotides are TGCGCCAGCAGCCAGGAACAGGGGCGGAATCAGCCCCAGCATTTT.

A few counts support this clone. J is TRBJ1-1 and V is TRBV6-2 or TRBV6-3, with D unclear. Trimming shortened V by 0 bases and J by 11 bases, and 13 bases separated the two germline ends. The CDR3 has 13 residues. The germline gives CDR1 MNHEY, CDR2 SVGEGT. This CDR3 reads CASSYSARLRAFF. The CDR3 nucleotides read TGTGCCAGCAGTTACTCGGCCCGGTTGAGGGCTTTCTTT.

This chain links TRBV29-1 with TRBJ2-1; D is undetermined. This CDR3 spans 11 amino acids. Germline V lookup: CDR1 SQVTM, CDR2 ANQGSEA. The V end lost 7 bases, the J end lost 9 bases, and 13 bases lay between the germline ends. CDR3 region: CSAGLSSEQFF. The CDR3, as DNA: TGCAGCGCTGGGCTTAGCAGTGAGCAGTTCTTC.

The rearrangement uses TRBV6-2 or TRBV6-3 and TRBJ1-5, with 9 nucleotides matching TRBD1. Germline V CDR1 and CDR2: MNHEY, SVGEGT. CDR3 length equals 16 residues. V shed 6 bases, J shed 7 bases, and the junction held 13 bases outside the gene matches. This chain's CDR3 is CASSPQGQGQRQPQHF. DNA for the CDR3: TGTGCCAGCAGCCCCCAAGGACAGGGGCAGAGACAGCCCCAGCATTTT.

The J gene is TRBJ2-1, the V gene TRBV7-3; maybe TRBD1 (6 bases). The CDR3 runs 16 residues. Germline-derived CDR1 and CDR2 are SGHTA and FQGTGA. Trimming left V 4 bases short and J 3 bases short, with 16 bases between. The CDR3 protein is CASSSRRRGDYNEQFF. The CDR3 DNA is TGTGCCAGCAGCTCTCGGCGCAGGGGTGACTACAATGAGCAGTTCTTC.

The chain couples TRBV4-2 to TRBJ2-7, with D possibly TRBD1 on 6 matching bases. Germline V lookup: CDR1 LGHNA, CDR2 YNFKEQ. Trimming took off 4 bases at V and 2 bases at J, with 18 bases between the two ends. The CDR3 extends over 16 amino acids. In DNA, the CDR3 is TGTGCCAGCAGCCCCGGGACACCCGATCGACCCTACGAGCAGTACTTC. Translating it yields CASSPGTPDRPYEQYF.

The rearrangement uses TRBV6-5 and TRBJ1-2; TRBD1 might be the D (5 bases). Trimming took 6 bases from V and 4 from J, leaving 18 bases between them. Germline CDR1 reads MNHEY; CDR2 reads SVGAGI. CDR3 length: 15 residues. The CDR3 reads CASSPGQHRSYGYTF. In DNA form, the CDR3 reads TGTGCCAGCAGCCCCGGACAACATCGAAGCTATGGCTACACCTTC.

The genes are TRBV7-9 and TRBJ2-2; D call uncertain. The CDR3 contains 16 residues. Trimming took off 5 bases at V and 1 base at J, with 14 bases between the two ends. Per germline, CDR1 SEHNR and CDR2 FQNEAQ (reference sequence). CDR3 in DNA: TGTGCCAGCAGCCCCCCGCTACCAGGGAACACCGGGGAGCTGTTTTTT. Translated: CASSPPLPGNTGELFF.

The rearrangement uses TRBV28 and TRBJ1-2; 8 bases agree with TRBD1. Germline values: CDR1 MDHEN, CDR2 SYDVKM. This CDR3 region has 15 residues. After removal of 6 bases from V and 5 bases from J, the junction contained 11 bases not matched to a gene. The CDR3 protein is CASSPTGAVWYGYTF. The CDR3 nucleotides read TGTGCCAGCAGCCCGACAGGGGCGGTATGGTATGGCTACACCTTC.

The rearrangement links TRBV5-1 to TRBJ1-1, with TRBD1 matching 9 bases. Trimming at V came to 4 bases and at J to 2 bases, leaving 6 bases not matched to a gene. The germline CDR1 and CDR2 sequences are SGHRS and YFSETQ. This CDR3 is 15 amino acids long. Written as DNA, the CDR3 is TGCGCCAGCAGCCCGGGACAGGGTATTAACACTGAAGCTTTCTTT. Amino acids: CASSPGQGINTEAFF. Complete variable domain (other parts from reference TRBV5-1 and TRBJ1-1): KAGVTQTPRYLIKTRGQQVTLSCSPISGHRSVSWYQQTPGQGLQFLFEYFSETQRNKGNFPGRFSGRQFSNSRSEMNVSTLELGDSALYLCASSPGQGINTEAFFGQGTRLTVV.

The CDR3 region has the DNA TGTGCCATCAGCCCACAGGGGAACACAGATACGCAGTATTTT. Residues: CAISPQGNTDTQYF. The gene calls are TRBV10-3 and TRBJ2-3; 7 positions match TRBD1. The CDR3 contains 14 residues. J gave up 2 bases and V 6 bases, and 5 bases lay outside the gene matches. Germline CDR1 and CDR2: ENHRY and SYGVKD.

The chain has TRBV6-5 and TRBJ2-7, with 8 bases lining up with TRBD1. This CDR3 is 13 amino acids long. The V gene end was trimmed by 6 bases and the J gene end by 2 bases; junction bases not matched to a gene: 3. Germline CDR1 reads MNHEY; CDR2 reads SVGAGI. CDR3 sequence: CASRGQGTYEQYF. CDR3 in DNA: TGTGCCAGCAGAGGACAGGGCACCTACGAGCAGTACTTC.